This T cell receptor (beta chain) was captured in a study of shared clonotypes between healthy human individuals. Trimming removed 5 bases from V and 4 bases from J; junction bases left unmatched: 9. This CDR3 contains 15 residues. Germline lookup yields CDR1 MDHEN and CDR2 SYDVKM. The table came from immunoSEQ multiplex PCR; TCRdb's copy has only in-frame clones and leaves some out. Of about 680,000 clones listed, more than 70% are singletons. The chain recombines TRBV28 with TRBJ2-5; 8 bases align to TRBD1. The source of this sequence is a woman aged 25-40 years in good health. The source material was memory CD4+ T cells sorted from blood. Subset noted: CD45RA-negative fraction. The CDR3 loop is CASSPYATGGETQYF. For the CDR3, the DNA is TGTGCCAGCAGTCCCTACGCAACAGGGGGAGAGACCCAGTACTTC.